A selection of T cell receptor beta chains follows, all from one sample in a study of blood T cell repertoires in COVID-19. TCRdb's table, derived via immunoSEQ multiplex PCR, lists solely in-frame clones and lacks some. This sample has over 110,000 clones, with 84% found just once. The source material was PBMCs or T cells enriched from blood (not recorded which). These receptors all come from a man in his forties with acute COVID-19. Both conserved end residues are part of each CDR3. The D gene is left open where the match is weak. Not all rows give a size; the values are once, few, many and, for expanded clones, a class.

V gene: TRBV13
D gene: .
clone size: .
J gene: TRBJ2-7
CDR3 DNA: TGTGCCAGCAGCTTTGATAGAAGCTCCTACGAGCAGTACTTC
CDR3 protein: CASSFDRSSYEQYF

V gene: TRBV9
D gene: .
clone size: .
J gene: TRBJ2-5
CDR3 DNA: TGTGCCAGCAGCGTAGGAGCGCGGGATCTAGTGGAGACCCAGTACTTC
CDR3 protein: CASSVGARDLVETQYF

V gene: TRBV25-1
D gene: .
clone size: .
J gene: TRBJ2-1
CDR3 DNA: TGTGCCAGCAGTGTGACGGGAACAGTAGATGAGCAGTTCTTC
CDR3 protein: CASSVTGTVDEQFF

V gene: TRBV28
D gene: .
clone size: .
J gene: TRBJ1-1
CDR3 DNA: TGTGCCAGCAGTTTCGACAGGTTTCGGGCGGAAGCTTTCTTT
CDR3 protein: CASSFDRFRAEAFF

V gene: TRBV30
D gene: .
clone size: .
J gene: TRBJ2-2
CDR3 DNA: TGTGCCTGGAGTTTTTCTCTTCGCGTGAACACCGGGGAGCTGTTTTTT
CDR3 protein: CAWSFSLRVNTGELFF

V gene: TRBV29-1
D gene: .
clone size: .
J gene: TRBJ1-3
CDR3 DNA: TGCAGCGCGACCCTGCAGACTCAGGGAAACACCATATATTTT
CDR3 protein: CSATLQTQGNTIYF

V gene: TRBV19
D gene: .
clone size: once
J gene: TRBJ1-5
CDR3 DNA: TGTGCCAGTAGTAACAGTGGTGAAGGAAATCAGCCCCAGCATTTT
CDR3 protein: CASSNSGEGNQPQHF

V gene: TRBV19
D gene: TRBD1
clone size: .
J gene: TRBJ2-6
CDR3 DNA: TGTGCCAGTAGCCAGAGACAGGGAGCTGGGGCCAACGTCCTGACTTTC
CDR3 protein: CASSQRQGAGANVLTF

V gene: TRBV5-1
D gene: .
clone size: .
J gene: TRBJ2-1
CDR3 DNA: TGCGCCAGCAGCTTGGCAGAACGGTCAGGGGACAATGAGCAGTTCTTC
CDR3 protein: CASSLAERSGDNEQFF

V gene: TRBV28
D gene: TRBD1
clone size: .
J gene: TRBJ1-5
CDR3 DNA: TGTGCCAGCAGCCCACAGGGGGATAGCAATCAGCCCCAGCATTTT
CDR3 protein: CASSPQGDSNQPQHF

V gene: TRBV19
D gene: .
clone size: .
J gene: TRBJ2-3
CDR3 DNA: TGTGCCAGTAGTACGGGAGGCACAGATACGCAGTATTTT
CDR3 protein: CASSTGGTDTQYF

V gene: TRBV30
D gene: TRBD1
clone size: .
J gene: TRBJ1-5
CDR3 DNA: TGTGCCTGGGGCAGGGGGAAGGCCCAGCCCCAGCATTTT
CDR3 protein: CAWGRGKAQPQHF

V gene: TRBV30
D gene: .
clone size: .
J gene: TRBJ2-7
CDR3 DNA: TGTGCCTGGAGTTCTCCAGGGTCCAACTACGAGCAGTACTTC
CDR3 protein: CAWSSPGSNYEQYF

V gene: TRBV25-1
D gene: .
clone size: .
J gene: TRBJ1-5
CDR3 DNA: TGTGCCAGCAGTGAACAGGGGTCGACTCTCAACAATCAGCCCCAGCATTTT
CDR3 protein: CASSEQGSTLNNQPQHF

V gene: TRBV7-2
D gene: .
clone size: .
J gene: TRBJ1-5
CDR3 DNA: TGTGCCAGCAGCTTAGTAGGTGGGGGGGGATACCAGCCCCAGCATTTT
CDR3 protein: CASSLVGGGGYQPQHF

V gene: TRBV10-3
D gene: .
clone size: .
J gene: TRBJ2-3
CDR3 DNA: TGTGCCATCAGTGGATTCCAGGGCACAGATACGCAGTATTTT
CDR3 protein: CAISGFQGTDTQYF

V gene: TRBV7-2
D gene: TRBD2
clone size: .
J gene: TRBJ2-1
CDR3 DNA: TGTGCCAGCAGCTTAGCTAGCGGGGGGGCCCATGAGCAGTTCTTC
CDR3 protein: CASSLASGGAHEQFF

V gene: TRBV11-3
D gene: .
clone size: .
J gene: TRBJ2-3
CDR3 DNA: TGTGCCAGCAGCTTGGAGGGCTACCCAGATACGCAGTATTTT
CDR3 protein: CASSLEGYPDTQYF

V gene: TRBV28
D gene: .
clone size: few
J gene: TRBJ1-5
CDR3 DNA: TGTGCCAGCAGCCAAGGGGGGGGCAATCAGCCCCAGCATTTT
CDR3 protein: CASSQGGGNQPQHF

V gene: TRBV6-5
D gene: TRBD2
clone size: .
J gene: TRBJ2-3
CDR3 DNA: TGTGCCAGCAGTTACTCGACTAGCGGTTCAGATACGCAGTATTTT
CDR3 protein: CASSYSTSGSDTQYF

V gene: TRBV3-1/TRBV3-2
D gene: .
clone size: .
J gene: TRBJ2-1
CDR3 DNA: TGTGCCAGCAGCTCCCTATACAATGAGCAGTTCTTC
CDR3 protein: CASSSLYNEQFF

V gene: TRBV28
D gene: .
clone size: .
J gene: TRBJ2-7
CDR3 DNA: TGTGCCAGCACCGCGACAGGTCCGCACTACGAGCAGTACTTC
CDR3 protein: CASTATGPHYEQYF

V gene: TRBV19
D gene: .
clone size: .
J gene: TRBJ1-4
CDR3 DNA: TGTGCCAGTAGTCCTCCGACGGGGGAGAATGAAAAACTGTTTTTT
CDR3 protein: CASSPPTGENEKLFF

V gene: TRBV28
D gene: TRBD2
clone size: .
J gene: TRBJ2-1
CDR3 DNA: TGTGCCAGCAAGGCTAGCGGGCGTCAGGGCGGGAATGAGCAGTTCTTC
CDR3 protein: CASKASGRQGGNEQFF

V gene: TRBV5-1
D gene: .
clone size: .
J gene: TRBJ1-3
CDR3 DNA: TGCGCCAGCAGCTTGGAGGGAGATCGAGGAAACACCATATATTTT
CDR3 protein: CASSLEGDRGNTIYF

V gene: TRBV6-5
D gene: TRBD1
clone size: .
J gene: TRBJ1-5
CDR3 DNA: TGTGCCAGCAGTAACCGACAGGGTCAGCCCCAGCATTTT
CDR3 protein: CASSNRQGQPQHF

V gene: TRBV6-5
D gene: TRBD1
clone size: .
J gene: TRBJ2-7
CDR3 DNA: TGTGCCAGCAGTTACGACCAGGGGGAAACCTACGAGCAGTACTTC
CDR3 protein: CASSYDQGETYEQYF

V gene: TRBV19
D gene: TRBD1
clone size: .
J gene: TRBJ1-1
CDR3 DNA: TGTGCCAGTAAACCTATCCCTGACAGGGACACTGAAGCTTTCTTT
CDR3 protein: CASKPIPDRDTEAFF

V gene: TRBV4-1
D gene: TRBD1
clone size: .
J gene: TRBJ2-2
CDR3 DNA: TGCGCCAGCAGCCACACGGGACAGGGAGTCACCGGGGAGCTGTTTTTT
CDR3 protein: CASSHTGQGVTGELFF

V gene: TRBV7-8
D gene: .
clone size: few
J gene: TRBJ1-2
CDR3 DNA: TGTGCCAGCAGCCCACGGGTTGACGGCTACACCTTC
CDR3 protein: CASSPRVDGYTF

V gene: TRBV7-9
D gene: .
clone size: .
J gene: TRBJ1-2
CDR3 DNA: TGTGCCAGCAGCTTCCCAGGCGCAACAGGACCCTATGGCTACACCTTC
CDR3 protein: CASSFPGATGPYGYTF

V gene: TRBV28
D gene: .
clone size: .
J gene: TRBJ1-2
CDR3 DNA: TGTGCCAGCAGTTTCACAGGGCTAGAGGGCTACACCTTC
CDR3 protein: CASSFTGLEGYTF

V gene: TRBV10-3
D gene: TRBD1
clone size: .
J gene: TRBJ1-1
CDR3 DNA: TGTGCCATAGCGAACAGGGGCACCAACACTGAAGCTTTCTTT
CDR3 protein: CAIANRGTNTEAFF

V gene: TRBV5-1
D gene: TRBD1
clone size: .
J gene: TRBJ2-7
CDR3 DNA: TGCGCCAGCAGCTTGGTGGGACAGGCCGACTACGAGCAGTACTTC
CDR3 protein: CASSLVGQADYEQYF

V gene: TRBV18
D gene: .
clone size: .
J gene: TRBJ2-1
CDR3 DNA: TGTGCCAGCTCACCCAGCGGCAATGAGCAGTTCTTC
CDR3 protein: CASSPSGNEQFF

V gene: TRBV5-4
D gene: TRBD1
clone size: .
J gene: TRBJ1-2
CDR3 DNA: TGTGCCAGCAGCGCGCTCTTGGGACAGGGGGGTGGCTACACCTTC
CDR3 protein: CASSALLGQGGGYTF